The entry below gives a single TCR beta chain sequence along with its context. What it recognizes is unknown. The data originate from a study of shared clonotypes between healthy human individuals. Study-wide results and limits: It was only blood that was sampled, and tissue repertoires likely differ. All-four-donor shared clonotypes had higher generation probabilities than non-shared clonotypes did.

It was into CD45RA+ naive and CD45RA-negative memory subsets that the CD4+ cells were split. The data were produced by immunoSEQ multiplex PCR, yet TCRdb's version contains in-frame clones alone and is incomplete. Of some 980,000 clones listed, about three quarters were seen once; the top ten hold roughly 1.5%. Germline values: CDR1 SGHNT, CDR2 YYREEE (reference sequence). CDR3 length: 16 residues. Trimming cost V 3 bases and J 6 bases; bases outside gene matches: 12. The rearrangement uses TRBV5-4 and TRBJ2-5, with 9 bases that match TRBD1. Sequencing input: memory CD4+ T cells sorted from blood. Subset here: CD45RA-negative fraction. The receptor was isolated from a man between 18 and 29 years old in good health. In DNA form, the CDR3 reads TGTGCCAGCAGCTCGTCAGGGACAGGGCCAAGAAAGACCCAGTACTTC. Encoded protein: CASSSSGTGPRKTQYF.